This record covers a single T cell receptor beta chain. The use of genomic DNA as template underpinned the TCR beta VDJ and CDR3 profiling. TCRdb re-called the reads through MiXCR, storing one row per CDR3 protein. The sample gives 150,000 to 200,000 distinct CDR3 sequences, around 50% of which show up once; about 1.2% is in the top ten. The sample comes from a study of CD8+CD57+ T cells in acquired aplastic anemia. Study-level information: Mean DNA quantity obtained from sorted CD4+ and CD8+ cells was around 3.2 ug.

This CDR3 spans 10 amino acids. The V and J ends lost 7 bases and 5 bases respectively, with 8 bases between them. CDR1 and CDR2 from the germline V gene are DFQATT and SNEGSKA (reference sequence). For sequencing, patients were chosen who had shown expansion of CD8+CD57+ cells by flow cytometry. By the time of blood sampling, patients had still received no therapy. Sequences were obtained from sorted CD4+, CD8+, or CD8+CD57+ T cells (not recorded which) from PBMCs. This receptor was obtained from a human donor with aplastic anemia. The V and J genes are TRBV20-1 and TRBJ2-5, with a possible D match to TRBD2 (5 bases). The CDR3 loop reads CSGWRETQYF. In nucleotides, the CDR3 is TGCAGTGGATGGAGGGAGACCCAGTACTTC.